Below are 10 T cell receptor beta chains sequenced from a single sample in a study of T cell responses to AZD1222 COVID-19 vaccine. The repertoire was sequenced with immunoSEQ multiplex PCR; TCRdb's copy has only in-frame clones and lacks some. Found here are tens of thousands of clones, more than 75% of them singletons; the top ten hold approximately 25%. Sequenced here: peripheral blood, sampled on day 0 of AZD1222 vaccination. These receptors were obtained from an adult in good health.

This rearrangement joins TRBV11-2 to TRBJ1-1; no clear D gene. In germline, CDR1 is SGHAT, CDR2 FQNNGV. The CDR3 is 15 amino acids. With 5 bases removed from V and 3 bases from J, the gap between germline ends came to 16 bases. CDR3 loop: CASSPRSGSDTEAFF. The CDR3 DNA reads as TGTGCCAGCAGCCCTCGGTCGGGGTCGGACACTGAAGCTTTCTTT.

J is TRBJ2-1 and V is TRBV25-1, with 9 positions matching TRBD1. CDR3 length: 17 amino acids. CDR1 and CDR2 from the germline V gene are MGHDK and SYGVNS. Losses at the gene ends were 0 bases for V and 4 bases for J; bases not matched to a gene: 7. The CDR3 nucleotides read TGTGCCAGCAGTGAATATCCGGGACAGGGCCTTTACAATGAGCAGTTCTTC. It codes for CASSEYPGQGLYNEQFF. The whole variable domain, remainder taken from reference TRBV25-1 and TRBJ2-1, is EADIYQTPRYLVIGTGKKITLECSQTMGHDKMYWYQQDPGMELHLIHYSYGVNSTEKGDLSSESTVSRIRTEHFPLTLESARPSHTSQYLCASSEYPGQGLYNEQFFGPGTRLTVL.

In this sample, this clone turned up once. The V call is TRBV4-2, the J call TRBJ2-3; no clear D. V lost 1 base to trimming and J lost 4 bases, with 12 bases between them. Germline-derived CDR1 and CDR2 are LGHNA and YNFKEQ. This CDR3 comprises 15 residues. CDR3 in amino acids: CASSQVSDSADTQYF. DNA of the CDR3: TGTGCCAGCAGCCAAGTGAGTGATTCTGCAGATACGCAGTATTTT.

This clone was seen a handful of times. This sequence joins TRBV18 and TRBJ1-2, with 7 positions matching TRBD1. Trimming at V came to 5 bases and at J to 8 bases, leaving 8 bases not matched to a gene. This CDR3 is 13 amino acids long. Germline V gene sequence: CDR1 KGHSH, CDR2 LQKENI. CDR3 in amino acids: CASSSTGMRGYTF. The CDR3 coding sequence is TGTGCCAGCTCATCGACAGGGATGAGGGGCTACACCTTC.

This chain uses TRBV7-9 with TRBJ2-4; D gene ambiguous. This CDR3 spans 16 amino acids. Germline loops: CDR1 SEHNR, CDR2 FQNEAQ (reference sequence). Trimming removed 4 bases from V and 0 bases from J, with 13 bases in between. In DNA form, the CDR3 reads TGTGCCAGCAGCTCAGGCCAGCCAGTAGCCAAAAACATTCAGTACTTC. Protein product: CASSSGQPVAKNIQYF.

V and J are TRBV11-2 and TRBJ2-2, with D possibly being TRBD2 (5 bases). Per the germline V gene, CDR1 is SGHAT and CDR2 is FQNNGV. V lost 5 bases to trimming and J lost 0 bases, with 16 bases between them. The CDR3 sequence is 17 residues long. In DNA form, the CDR3 reads TGTGCCAGCAGCCCCGTCGATAGCGCCTCGAACACCGGGGAGCTGTTTTTT. Protein: CASSPVDSASNTGELFF. Drawing the rest from reference TRBV11-2 and TRBJ2-2, the complete variable domain is EAGVAQSPRYKIIEKRQSVAFWCNPISGHATLYWYQQILGQGPKLLIQFQNNGVVDDSQLPKDRFSAERLKGVDSTLKIQPAKLEDSAVYLCASSPVDSASNTGELFFGEGSRLTVL.

CDR3 amino acids: CASSLRDSQQFF. CDR3 bases: TGTGCCAGCAGTCTCCGGGACTCCCAGCAGTTCTTC. J is TRBJ2-1 and V is TRBV6-2 or TRBV6-3; D may be TRBD2 (6 bases). Germline values: CDR1 MNHEY, CDR2 SVGEGT. The V end was cut by 5 bases, the J end by 11 bases, with 13 bases between. The CDR3 spans 12 residues.

This chain links TRBV11-2 with TRBJ2-5, with 9 bases lining up with TRBD2. Germline V gene data show CDR1 as SGHAT and CDR2 as FQNNGV. The CDR3 consists of 16 residues. Trimming took 0 bases from V and 6 from J; bases not matched to a gene: 8. CDR3 sequence (DNA): TGTGCCAGCAGCTTAGATTCGCGGGGGGGCCCAAAGACCCAGTACTTC. Encoded protein: CASSLDSRGGPKTQYF.

This clone was seen a handful of times. The gene calls are TRBV5-1 and TRBJ2-2, with 12 bases that match TRBD2. After removal of 2 bases from V and 10 bases from J, the junction contained 24 bases not matched to a gene. From germline, CDR1 is SGHRS and CDR2 YFSETQ. The length of the CDR3 is 21 residues. As DNA, the CDR3 is TGCGCCAGCAGCTTCGGTCTATATCCACTAGCGGGGGGATCCCAGGTCGCGGAGCTGTTTTTT. Translation: CASSFGLYPLAGGSQVAELFF. Full variable domain (remainder filled in from reference TRBV5-1 and TRBJ2-2): KAGVTQTPRYLIKTRGQQVTLSCSPISGHRSVSWYQQTPGQGLQFLFEYFSETQRNKGNFPGRFSGRQFSNSRSEMNVSTLELGDSALYLCASSFGLYPLAGGSQVAELFFGEGSRLTVL.

This sequence joins TRBV11-2 and TRBJ1-4; D is ambiguous. Germline V CDR1 and CDR2: SGHAT, FQNNGV. Trimming shortened V by 3 bases and J by 2 bases, and 19 bases separated the two germline ends. The CDR3 sequence is 18 residues long. The CDR3 nucleotides are TGTGCCAGCAGCTTCCAGATACTTGCGACAAGGACTAATGAAAAACTGTTTTTT. Protein: CASSFQILATRTNEKLFF.